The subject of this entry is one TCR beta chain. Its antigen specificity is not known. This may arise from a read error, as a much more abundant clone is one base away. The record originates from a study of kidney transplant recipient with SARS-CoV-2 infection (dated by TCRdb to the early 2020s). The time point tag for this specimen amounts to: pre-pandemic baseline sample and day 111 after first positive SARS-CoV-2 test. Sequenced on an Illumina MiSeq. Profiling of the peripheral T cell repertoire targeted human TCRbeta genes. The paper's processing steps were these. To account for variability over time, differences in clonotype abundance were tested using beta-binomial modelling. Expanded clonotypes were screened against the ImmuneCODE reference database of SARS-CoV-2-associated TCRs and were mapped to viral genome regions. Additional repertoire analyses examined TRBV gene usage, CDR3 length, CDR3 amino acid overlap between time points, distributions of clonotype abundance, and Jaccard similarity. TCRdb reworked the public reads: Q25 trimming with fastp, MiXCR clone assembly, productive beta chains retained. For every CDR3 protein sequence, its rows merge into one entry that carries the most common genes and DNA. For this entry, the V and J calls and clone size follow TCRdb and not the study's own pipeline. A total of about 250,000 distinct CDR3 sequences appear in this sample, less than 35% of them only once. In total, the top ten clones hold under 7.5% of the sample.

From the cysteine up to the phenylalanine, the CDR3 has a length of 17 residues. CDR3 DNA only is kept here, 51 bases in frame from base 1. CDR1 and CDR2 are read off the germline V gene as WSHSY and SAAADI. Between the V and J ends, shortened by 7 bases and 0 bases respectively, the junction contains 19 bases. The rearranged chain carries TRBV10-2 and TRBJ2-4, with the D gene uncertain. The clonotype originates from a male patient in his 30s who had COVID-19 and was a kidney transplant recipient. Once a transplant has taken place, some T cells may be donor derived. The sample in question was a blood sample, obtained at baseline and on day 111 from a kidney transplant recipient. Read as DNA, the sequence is TGCGCCAGCAACAACGGGTTCACCCAACTAGCCAAAAACATTCAGTACTTC. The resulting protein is CASNNGFTQLAKNIQYF.